A selection of T cell receptor beta chains follows, all from one sample in a study of cytomegalovirus exposure and HLA in healthy donors. This table comes from immunoSEQ multiplex PCR, and its TCRdb copy is limited to in-frame clones, with some not included. The table shows about 270,000 clones, with around 85% occurring only once. The sample taken for sequencing was PBMCs. All receptors come from a woman aged 18-29 years in good health and CMV-seronegative. The CDR3 runs from the conserved cysteine through the conserved F or W. The D gene is left open where the match is weak. Expanded clones are given a class, and other clones once, few, many or no size at all.

TRBV7-2	once	NA	TRBJ1-1	TGTGCCAGCAGCCCGACGACAGGTCTTGAAGCTTTCTTT	CASSPTTGLEAFF
TRBV11-2	few	TRBD1	TRBJ1-5	TGTGCCAGCAGCTCACAGGGGACCTATAGCAATCAGCCCCAGCATTTT	CASSSQGTYSNQPQHF
TRBV27	NA	NA	TRBJ2-5	TGTGCCAGCAGTTTTACAGGGTGGGAGACCCAGTACTTC	CASSFTGWETQYF
TRBV19	NA	TRBD1	TRBJ2-2	TGTGCCAGTATGGGACAGGCAGACACCGGGGAGCTGTTTTTT	CASMGQADTGELFF
TRBV7-2	NA	NA	TRBJ2-7	TGTGCCAGCAGCTTATCCGACAGTACGAACTACGAGCAGTACTTC	CASSLSDSTNYEQYF
TRBV9	once	NA	TRBJ1-2	TGTGCCAGCACCTCCTCGAGCCACTATGGCTACACCTTC	CASTSSSHYGYTF
TRBV6-5	few	TRBD2	TRBJ2-7	TGTGCCAGCAACGGGAGGGCCAGCGAGCAGTACTTC	CASNGRASEQYF
TRBV6-4	NA	NA	TRBJ1-6	TGTGCCAGCAGTGCTGACAGTTATAATTCACCCCTCCACTTT	CASSADSYNSPLHF
TRBV6-1	NA	NA	TRBJ1-2	TGTGCCAGCAGATCACCGGCAGGGTCGGACGGCTACACCTTC	CASRSPAGSDGYTF
TRBV4-2	once	NA	TRBJ2-7	TGTGCCAGCAGCCAAGATGCGGCGCTCCCGACCTACGAGCAGTACTTC	CASSQDAALPTYEQYF
TRBV9	NA	TRBD1	TRBJ2-7	TGTGCCAGCAGCTTTCGGACAGGGACCTACGAGCAGTACTTC	CASSFRTGTYEQYF
TRBV5-1	NA	NA	TRBJ2-5	TGCGCCAGCAGCCGAGGGACAAAAGAGACCCAGTACTTC	CASSRGTKETQYF
TRBV7-7	NA	NA	TRBJ2-5	TGTGCTAGCAGCTTAGGTCGCGGGGTCCAAGAGACCCAGTACTTC	CASSLGRGVQETQYF
TRBV6-5	NA	NA	TRBJ1-2	TGTGCCAGCAGTTACACCACAGACAGGTTAAGAGGCTACACCTTC	CASSYTTDRLRGYTF
TRBV19	NA	NA	TRBJ1-5	TGTGCCAGTAGTATAGTTCGTGGACAGTGGAAGCAGCCCCAGCATTTT	CASSIVRGQWKQPQHF
TRBV6-1	NA	NA	TRBJ2-6	TGTGCCAGCAGCCTTACTGGGGCCAACGTCCTGACTTTC	CASSLTGANVLTF
TRBV4-1	NA	TRBD1	TRBJ1-4	TGCGCCAGCAGCCCCGGACAGGGAGCAACTAATGAAAAACTGTTTTTT	CASSPGQGATNEKLFF
TRBV4-3	NA	NA	TRBJ1-1	TGCGCCAGCAGCCAAGAGTACTCTGAAGCTTTCTTT	CASSQEYSEAFF
TRBV6-4	few	TRBD2	TRBJ2-1	TGTGCCAGCAGTGCTAGCGGGGGCTCCTACAATGAGCAGTTCTTC	CASSASGGSYNEQFF
TRBV6-5	NA	NA	TRBJ2-7	TGTGCCAGCAGTTACCCTTCGAGCTACGAGCAGTACTTC	CASSYPSSYEQYF
TRBV11-2	NA	NA	TRBJ1-5	TGTGCCAGCAGCTTAGGGAGCTACAATCAGCCCCAGCATTTT	CASSLGSYNQPQHF
TRBV29-1	NA	TRBD1	TRBJ2-6	TGCAGCGTGGGACAGGGGATGGCCAACGTCCTGACTTTC	CSVGQGMANVLTF
TRBV7-2	NA	TRBD2	TRBJ2-7	TGTGCCAGCAGCTTAGTGGGACTAGCGCCCAGCTCCTACGAGCAGTACTTC	CASSLVGLAPSSYEQYF
TRBV6-5	NA	NA	TRBJ1-5	TGTGCCAGCAGCCATTACAGGGAAGATCAGCCCCAGCATTTT	CASSHYREDQPQHF
TRBV6-5	NA	NA	TRBJ1-4	TGTGCCAGCAGTTACGGGCAGTTTTCCGAGAATGAAAAACTGTTTTTT	CASSYGQFSENEKLFF
TRBV27	NA	NA	TRBJ2-7	TGTGCCAGCAGTTTAAAAGCGGACAGCTCCTACGAGCAGTACTTC	CASSLKADSSYEQYF
TRBV7-3	NA	NA	TRBJ2-3	TGTGCCAGCAGCTTACAGGGTCGGACAGATACGCAGTATTTT	CASSLQGRTDTQYF
TRBV28	NA	NA	TRBJ1-1	TGTGCCAGCAGTCCCCCAGACAGATACACTGAAGCTTTCTTT	CASSPPDRYTEAFF
TRBV30	NA	TRBD1	TRBJ2-1	TGTGCCTGGGTGACGACAGGGAGCTCCTACAATGAGCAGTTCTTC	CAWVTTGSSYNEQFF
TRBV5-6	NA	TRBD1	TRBJ2-7	TGTGCCAGCAGCTTAGGGACAGGCTTCTACGAGCAGTACTTC	CASSLGTGFYEQYF
TRBV5-5	NA	NA	TRBJ2-3	TGTGCCAGCAGCTTGGGGACTAAAACAGATACGCAGTATTTT	CASSLGTKTDTQYF
TRBV28	NA	TRBD1	TRBJ2-5	TGTGCCAGCACCTACAGGGGTGGAGAGACCCAGTACTTC	CASTYRGGETQYF
TRBV10-3	NA	TRBD1	TRBJ1-2	TGTGCCATCAGCCCCGACAGGGAGAGGGGGTATGGCTACACCTTC	CAISPDRERGYGYTF
TRBV28	NA	NA	TRBJ2-5	TGTGCCAGCACCCCGAGGGGGTTGGAGACCCAGTACTTC	CASTPRGLETQYF
TRBV30	NA	TRBD1	TRBJ2-7	TGTGCCTGGAACCCGGGACAGGGGTCCTACGAGCAGTACTTC	CAWNPGQGSYEQYF
TRBV5-1	NA	NA	TRBJ2-7	TGCGCCAGCAGCGTGAGAACTCCCGTCTACGAGCAGTACTTC	CASSVRTPVYEQYF